This T cell receptor beta chain comes out of a study of cytomegalovirus exposure and HLA in healthy donors (dated by TCRdb to the late 2010s). Background for the entire study: An earlier analysis of roughly 570 of the donors reported over 250 Gb of sequence data and around 120 million unique TCR beta sequences obtained from roughly 170 million T cells. The genetic ancestry cluster associated with self-reported Caucasian donors included around four fifths of the 398 genotyped donors. Among almost 400 genotyped donors of the cohort, an average of roughly 240,000 unique TCR beta nucleotide sequences were sequenced per donor, around a sixth of them non-productive. Every discovery cohort repertoire had been produced on one sequencing platform. A later analysis re-analyzed previously published TCR beta repertoires from approximately 670 donors and added high-resolution HLA genotyping to study TCR occurrence patterns. To predict cytomegalovirus infection status, the study combined high-throughput TCR immunosequencing, statistical association of individual TCRs with disease status, and machine learning. In a later genetic analysis, genome-wide SNP genotypes for about three fifths of the roughly 670 donors were used, and that subset was treated as a discovery cohort. The aim of the study was to test whether cataloging public T cell receptors could identify signatures of past pathogen exposure. In the later analysis, no new phenotypic data were used to find candidate immune exposures; instead, reliance was placed on TCR beta sequences and their occurrence across donors. The study profiled the T cell repertoires of fewer than 850 subjects by immunosequencing and related them to cytomegalovirus serostatus. Alongside the repertoire data, information on donor age, sex, ethnicity and CMV serostatus was compiled. Typing coverage differed by locus: A, B, C, DRB1 and DQB1 were typed in about 620-630 donors, DQA1 in 500 to 550, DPA1 in approximately 600, and DPB1 in just under 490. An earlier analysis of some 500 of the donors used high-throughput TCR beta sequencing to judge whether each TCR beta V gene segment behaved as functional or pseudogenic. About five DR-DQ haplotypes were treated as single units for association and clustering because of strong linkage in the cohort. Class I and class II HLA loci were covered by the typing at four-digit resolution. Approximately 300 gigabases of sequencing data and 91 million or so unique TCR sequences made up an early release that covered 500 to 700 HLA-typed donors. Besides the first cohort of around 670 subjects, a separate validation cohort made up of 120 or so different subjects was used.

The cohort comprised approximately 700 healthy bone marrow donors. At the time of sampling, every cohort member was nominally healthy, though immune exposures that went unrecorded were likely present. The donor was CMV seropositive and was included in the group of almost 300 seropositive cohort members. Each donor provided a peripheral blood sample, and peripheral blood mononuclear cells were used for TCR beta sequencing. The Qiagen DNeasy Blood Extraction Kit was used to extract genomic DNA from the blood cell samples. Regarding this clone: Its recognized antigen is unknown. It has no much larger one-base neighbor in the sample; base qualities were not kept.

Library preparation employed the immunoSEQ multiplex PCR assay. The multiplex PCR relied on a mix of 60 forward primers for TCR Vbeta segments and 13 reverse primers for TCR Jbeta segments. Amplification of the CDR3 region of rearranged TCR beta genes was performed with a multiplex PCR assay on genomic DNA. The Illumina HiSeq System was used to sequence the amplified TCR beta libraries as 87-base-pair reads. The authors processed their data as follows. A later analysis counted tens of millions of unique TCR beta chains across the roughly 700 repertoires, and some 11 million of these chains were shared by at least two donors. Raw reads were error-corrected and collapsed into unique sequences by a nearest-neighbor algorithm in which closely related sequences were merged to remove PCR and sequencing errors. Alignment of CDR3 sequences to IMGT reference sequences was used to assign V, D and J gene segments. For a sequence to be retained, a match of at least six nucleotides was required to both a V gene segment and a J gene segment. A rearrangement counted as productive if the CDR3 had no stop codons and remained in frame with V and J, and every other rearrangement counted as non-productive. Following IMGT convention, CDR3 was defined as the stretch from the second conserved V-encoded cysteine to the conserved J-encoded phenylalanine. Sequences without an unambiguous match to a single V gene segment were excluded from the earlier analysis of about 600 of the donors. An earlier analysis of around 600 of the donors classified V segments as functional when productive rearrangements were above 56.7% and as segregating when the standard deviation between donors was above 5%. To diagnose cytomegalovirus status from the catalog of TCR beta chain sequences, a statistical classification framework was built. A later analysis assigned V and J genes by comparing TCR nucleotide sequences with IMGT/GENE-DB human TR gene sequences. In a later analysis, CDR3 sequences and most-parsimonious VDJ recombination scenarios were assigned using the TCRdist pipeline. In a later analysis, each TCR beta chain was defined by its CDR3 amino acid sequence together with its V-gene family, and reads lacking a unique V-gene family were excluded. As a way to deal with suspected cross-contamination and a sequencing artifact, a later analysis dropped hundreds of nucleotide sequences that were highly shared and had low generation probability. In a later analysis, a clonal expansion index for each public chain was calculated from normalized within-repertoire ranks of inferred template counts. In a later analysis, generation probabilities were computed using a VDJ recombination model fitted to out-of-frame rearrangements, and the results were checked against IGoR. A later analysis scored TCR-TCR, TCR-HLA and TCR-CMV co-occurrence with hypergeometric tests, applying a repertoire-size bias correction to TCR pairs. To estimate false discovery rates, a later analysis permuted the HLA or CMV assignments 20 times. In a later analysis, co-occurring TCRs were grouped using DBSCAN, with TCRdist sequence similarity added in when clustering inside HLA-allele-positive subsets. Co-occurrence clustering excluded repertoires with fewer than 30,000 or more than 120,000 public chains, plus five with anomalous nucleotide sharing. TCRdb carries this immuneACCESS record with in-frame sequences only. Its versions omit some clonotypes, under half of them owing to an unresolved V gene in the studies checked, with the rest unexplained. The V and J calls and the clone size are those of that table, but D and trimming were determined from the DNA. The table for this sample lists 150,000 to 200,000 clones; 79% of them were counted only once. Jointly, the top ten make up 1.5% to 1.7% of the sample.

Broad study findings and their caveats: A few of the identified cytomegalovirus-associated TCR beta chains were confirmed in vitro to be specific for cytomegalovirus antigens. Because counts were too low, more than 15 rarely observed V segments, including chromosome 9 orphons, were excluded from the earlier analysis of some 540 of the donors. The only immune exposure information available for the cohort was CMV serostatus. Because HLA typing was unavailable for some donors at each locus, only the typed subset was used in association tests. According to a later analysis, TCR association rates differed among HLA loci, with DRB1 alleles showing the most associated TCRs and HLA-C alleles showing the fewest. In an earlier analysis of 450 to 750 of the donors, most TCR beta V segments appeared in productive rearrangements about 90% or about 30% of the time, broadly matching IMGT annotations. This cohort had only TCR beta chains sequenced, and the lack of alpha or paired-chain data limited which features could be detected. Because the 87-base-pair reads could not distinguish some IMGT-functional V segments, including TRBV6-2 and TRBV6-3, those segments were excluded. According to a later analysis, parvovirus B19, influenza, CMV and Epstein-Barr virus appeared linked to several top co-occurrence clusters. The classifier was reported to diagnose cytomegalovirus status with high specificity and sensitivity in both the original and validation cohorts. Compared with equally common non-associated chains, HLA-associated TCR beta chains in a later analysis were more clonally expanded and had lower generation probabilities. A group of highly shared sequence variants was considered likely to be a technical artifact of the sequencing pipeline. In a later analysis, 16,951 TCR beta sequences were associated with specific HLA alleles at a false discovery rate of 0.05. Most TCR sequences were observed very rarely across donors, whereas some public TCRs were present in many individuals. V-gene and J-gene trimming of TCR beta chains was associated with a missense DCLRE1C variant in a later genetic analysis, and the association was replicated in an independent cohort. Compared with the roughly 600-donor mean, donors in an Asian-associated ancestry cluster had fewer N-insertions in productive TCRs, according to a later genetic analysis. It was suggested by the authors that the approach could potentially be generalized to other disease states and immunological phenotypes. In the study, some 160 TCR beta chains were listed as associated with cytomegalovirus. Presence/absence analyses assumed roughly uniform sequencing depth across donors, an assumption that may not hold. Correlated functional status among segregating V segments might reflect linkage disequilibrium, but an unknown experimental factor could not be ruled out. A further reported finding was that TCR beta sequences accurately predicted the HLA-A and HLA-B alleles for most subjects in the first cohort. According to a later analysis, most CMV-associated TCR beta chains appeared to be HLA-restricted, and the HLA associations seemed to be driven largely by CMV exposure. Strong co-occurrence of HLA alleles, especially DR and DQ, made assigning TCR associations to individual alleles difficult.

Reading the germline V gene gives CDR1 SGDLS and CDR2 YYNGEE. V trim: 6 bases; J trim: 6 bases; unmatched bases: 10. Counted from cysteine to phenylalanine, this CDR3 has 14 amino acids. Just CDR3 DNA is preserved here, 42 bases in frame from base 1. This receptor was identified in a girl aged 10 to 17 in good health and CMV-seropositive. The sample comprised PBMCs. The rearranged chain carries TRBV9 and TRBJ2-7; 9 bases in between match TRBD2. This receptor has the CDR3 CASTSGVAGAEQYF. The DNA sequence is given as TGTGCCAGCACCTCCGGGGTAGCGGGGGCCGAGCAGTACTTC.